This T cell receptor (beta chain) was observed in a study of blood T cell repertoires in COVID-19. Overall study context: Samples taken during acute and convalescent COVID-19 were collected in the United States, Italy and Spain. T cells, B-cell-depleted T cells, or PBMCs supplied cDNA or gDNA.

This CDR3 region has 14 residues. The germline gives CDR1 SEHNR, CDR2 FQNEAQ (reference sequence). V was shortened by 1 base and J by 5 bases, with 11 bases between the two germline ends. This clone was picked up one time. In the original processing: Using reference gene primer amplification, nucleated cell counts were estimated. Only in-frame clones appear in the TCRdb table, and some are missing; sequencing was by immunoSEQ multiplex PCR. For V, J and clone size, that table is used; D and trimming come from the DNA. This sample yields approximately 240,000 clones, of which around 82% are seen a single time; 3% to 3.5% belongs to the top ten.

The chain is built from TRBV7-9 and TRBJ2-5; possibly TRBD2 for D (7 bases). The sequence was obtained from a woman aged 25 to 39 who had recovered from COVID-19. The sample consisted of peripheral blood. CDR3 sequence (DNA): TGTGCCAGCAGCTTAGGCGGGGGCGCGGAGACCCAGTACTTC. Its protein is CASSLGGGAETQYF.